The 27 T cell receptor beta chains below all came from one sample that was sequenced in a study of T cells in Graves' hyperthyroidism and ophthalmopathy. RNA transcripts were the template for amplifying TCR beta CDR3 regions. First-round RT-PCR of the TCR CDR3 relied on the HTBI primer set. MiXCR, applied by TCRdb to the multiplex PCR reads, yields one record per CDR3 protein. Of a few hundred thousand distinct CDR3 sequences in the sample, roughly 15% were seen once. Material: blood. These receptors came from a young woman with Graves' hyperthyroidism.

This clonotype was recorded at least ten times. The V and J genes are TRBV5-5 and TRBJ2-7; TRBD1 aligns across 7 bases. The CDR3 length is 15 residues. Germline CDR1 and CDR2: SGHKS and YYEKEE (reference sequence). The trim removed 4 bases at V and 3 bases at J, leaving 10 bases unmatched. CDR3 loop: CASSPGTGTDYEQYF. As DNA, the CDR3 is TGTGCCAGCAGCCCTGGAACCGGGACAGACTACGAGCAGTACTTC.

Ten or more counts support this clonotype. V gene TRBV20-1 combines with J gene TRBJ2-5; no firm D call. V was pared by 0 bases and J by 1 base, with 12 bases between. The length of the CDR3 is 15 residues. CDR1 DFQATT and CDR2 SNEGSKA come from the germline V gene (reference sequence). The CDR3 protein is CSARDAGVGQETQYF. In DNA form, the CDR3 reads TGCAGTGCTAGAGACGCCGGAGTCGGCCAAGAGACCCAGTACTTC.

The V and J genes are TRBV30 and TRBJ1-1; D unresolved. Trimming removed 3 bases from V and 2 bases from J, with 7 bases in between. Germline V gene lookup returns CDR1 GTSNPN and CDR2 SVGIG (reference sequence). This CDR3 contains 12 residues. CDR3 DNA sequence: TGTGCCTGGAGCAATATTAACACTGAAGCTTTCTTT. It encodes CAWSNINTEAFF. The full variable domain, with the rest looked up from reference TRBV30 and TRBJ1-1, is SQTIHQWPATLVQPVGSPLSLECTVEGTSNPNLYWYRQAAGRGLQLLFYSVGIGQISSEVPQNLSASRPQDRQFILSSKKLLLSDSGFYLCAWSNINTEAFFGQGTRLTVV.

This clonotype was picked up many times. J is TRBJ1-1 and V is TRBV20-1, with 9 bases lining up with TRBD1. With V trimmed by 5 bases and J by 2 bases, 3 bases remained unmatched. Germline lookup yields CDR1 DFQATT and CDR2 SNEGSKA (reference sequence). The CDR3 totals 13 residues. This CDR3 is CSAGTGTNTEAFF. CDR3 sequence (DNA): TGCAGTGCTGGGACAGGGACTAACACTGAAGCTTTCTTT.

This clonotype has a count of ten or more. The genes are TRBV28 and TRBJ2-5; D unresolved. The CDR3 spans 16 residues. Germline values: CDR1 MDHEN, CDR2 SYDVKM. The germline V and J ends were trimmed by 6 bases and 4 bases, with 21 bases remaining between them. For the CDR3, the DNA is TGTGCCAGCAGCCCCGACCCAGATGGTTGGGTAGAGACCCAGTACTTC. It specifies CASSPDPDGWVETQYF.

This rearrangement joins TRBV18 to TRBJ1-2; 7 bases agree with TRBD1. The V and J ends lost 2 bases and 4 bases, in that order; junction bases with no gene match: 7. Per the germline V gene, CDR1 is KGHSH and CDR2 is LQKENI. This CDR3 spans 15 amino acids. This chain's CDR3 is CASSPFRGRAYGYTF. CDR3 coding DNA: TGTGCCAGCTCACCATTTAGGGGGCGCGCCTATGGCTACACCTTC.

The chain uses TRBV28 and TRBJ1-6, with 7 bases that match TRBD1. CDR1 and CDR2 (germline): MDHEN, SYDVKM. The trim removed 2 bases at V and 5 bases at J, leaving 3 bases unmatched. This CDR3 is built from 15 residues. CDR3 sequence reads: CASSLRQGNNSPLHF. The CDR3 nucleotides read TGTGCCAGCAGTTTAAGACAGGGAAATAATTCACCCCTCCACTTT.

This clonotype was seen ten or more times. The junction and the germline gene differ at one end; a read error may be behind it. The rearrangement joins TRBV28 to TRBJ2-7; 8 nucleotides align to TRBD2. Germline CDR1 is MDHEN and CDR2 is SYDVKM. CDR3 length: 17 amino acids. CDR3 bases: TGTGCCAACAGTCCGGGACTAGGAGGGGCCGAGGCCTACGAGCAGTACTTC. Protein sequence: CANSPGLGGAEAYEQYF.

Remarks on this clonotype: Being one base from a much bigger clone, this may be a read error. The chain links TRBV12-3 or TRBV12-4 to TRBJ2-2, with a possible D match to TRBD2 (5 bases). The CDR3 loop spans 13 amino acids. DNA for the CDR3: TGTGCCAGCAGTTTTAAAGGTGCCGGGGAGCCGTTTTTT. The encoded protein is CASSFKGAGEPFF.

This clonotype was seen ten or more times. The chain uses TRBV7-2 and TRBJ1-1; a weak D match, TRBD1 (6 bases). Trimming shortened V by 5 bases and J by 6 bases, and 13 bases separated the two germline ends. The germline V gene has CDR1 SGHTA and CDR2 FQGNSA. This CDR3 contains 13 residues. DNA for the CDR3: TGTGCCAGCAGCCGAACAGGGAGGCCTGAAGCTTTCTTT. It is translated as CASSRTGRPEAFF.

Ten or more counts support this clonotype. The V gene is TRBV27, the J gene TRBJ2-5, with TRBD2 matching 7 bases. This CDR3 is built from 14 residues. Germline trimming cut 5 bases from V and 5 bases from J; bases unmatched to any gene: 8. Germline CDR1 and CDR2: MNHEY and SMNVEV (reference sequence). This CDR3 reads CASSRRLAGETQYF. DNA of the CDR3: TGTGCCAGCAGTCGAAGACTAGCAGGGGAGACCCAGTACTTC.

This clonotype has at least ten counts. The V and J genes are TRBV3-1 and TRBJ1-2, with D uncertain. The V and J ends lost 0 bases and 8 bases respectively, with 13 bases between them. This CDR3 is 14 amino acids long. CDR1 and CDR2 (germline): LGHDT, YNNKEL (reference sequence). CDR3 sequence: CASSQDPAGWGYTF. The CDR3 DNA follows: TGTGCCAGCAGCCAAGATCCGGCGGGCTGGGGCTACACCTTC.

This clonotype was detected only a few times. V usage is TRBV5-1 and J usage is TRBJ1-2; D remains unclear. Per the germline V gene, CDR1 is SGHRS and CDR2 is YFSETQ. Trimming removed 0 bases at V and 3 bases at J, with 9 bases between. The CDR3 is 14 residues long. The CDR3 nucleotides are TGCGCCAGCAGCTTGGAGCCATCGGACTATGGCTACACCTTC. Translated: CASSLEPSDYGYTF. Complete variable domain (other parts from reference TRBV5-1 and TRBJ1-2): KAGVTQTPRYLIKTRGQQVTLSCSPISGHRSVSWYQQTPGQGLQFLFEYFSETQRNKGNFPGRFSGRQFSNSRSEMNVSTLELGDSALYLCASSLEPSDYGYTFGSGTRLTVV.

This clonotype was seen at least ten times. The chain recombines TRBV18 with TRBJ1-2; D call uncertain. Germline CDR1 reads KGHSH; CDR2 reads LQKENI. The CDR3 has 14 amino acids. The V end was cut by 2 bases, the J end by 6 bases, with 13 bases between. The CDR3 DNA sequence: TGTGCCAGCTCACCATCGGGTCGGCCGGATGGCTACACCTTC. Translating it yields CASSPSGRPDGYTF.

This clonotype was seen repeatedly, ten times or more. This sequence joins TRBV11-2 and TRBJ2-1; the D is unclear. Germline V gene sequence: CDR1 SGHAT, CDR2 FQNNGV. The V end lost 5 bases, the J end lost 4 bases, and 18 bases lay between the germline ends. This CDR3 has 16 amino acids. The CDR3, as DNA: TGTGCCAGCAGCCCCACCTCGATCAGAATATACAATGAGCAGTTCTTC. Protein product: CASSPTSIRIYNEQFF.

This clonotype was observed a handful of times. The genes are TRBV30 and TRBJ2-4; D is ambiguous. The CDR3 runs 15 residues. Germline V CDR1 and CDR2: GTSNPN, SVGIG (reference sequence). Trimming removed 1 base at V and 6 bases at J, with 16 bases between. Written as DNA, the CDR3 is TGTGCCTGGAGTGATGGTAGCTTGATGGGAAACATTCAGTACTTC. Protein sequence: CAWSDGSLMGNIQYF. The full variable domain, rest sourced from reference TRBV30 and TRBJ2-4, is SQTIHQWPATLVQPVGSPLSLECTVEGTSNPNLYWYRQAAGRGLQLLFYSVGIGQISSEVPQNLSASRPQDRQFILSSKKLLLSDSGFYLCAWSDGSLMGNIQYFGAGTRLSVL.

As concerns this clonotype: This clone may be a read error of a much larger clone one base away. The chain couples TRBV29-1 to TRBJ2-3, with 10 nucleotides matching TRBD1. The CDR3 has 15 amino acids. Looked up from germline, CDR1 is SQVTM and CDR2 is ANQGSEA. V dropped 4 bases and J dropped 4; count of bases not matched to a gene: 8. The CDR3 sequence: CSVVGDRGQSDTQYF. The DNA for the CDR3 is TGCAGCGTTGTTGGTGACAGGGGGCAGTCAGATACGCAGTATTTT.

Comments on this clonotype: Relative to the germline gene, one junction end is altered; a read error may explain this. V and J are TRBV15 and TRBJ2-1, with TRBD2 matching over 13 bases. The CDR3 extends over 17 amino acids. CDR1 LNHNV and CDR2 YYDKDF come from the germline V gene (reference sequence). As DNA, the CDR3 is TGTGTCACCAGCAGAGAAGGACTAGCGGGAGTAGGCAATGAGCAGTTCTTC. Residues: CVTSREGLAGVGNEQFF. Together with reference TRBV15 and TRBJ2-1, the CDR3 gives the full variable domain: DAMVIQNPRYQVTQFGKPVTLSCSQTLNHNVMYWYQQKSSQAPKLLFHYYDKDFNNEADTPDNFQSRRPNTSFCFLDIRSPGLGDTAMYLCVTSREGLAGVGNEQFFGPGTRLTVL.

This clonotype was picked up many times. J is TRBJ1-1 and V is TRBV30; D is ambiguous. Germline CDR1 GTSNPN, CDR2 SVGIG (reference sequence). CDR3 length equals 15 residues. V lost 3 bases and J lost 10, with 24 bases in between. CDR3 nucleotides: TGTGCCTGGAGATTCCCGGGAAGCCTTGAACGAGGAGCTTTCTTT. It translates to CAWRFPGSLERGAFF.

This clonotype was seen repeatedly, ten times or more. The chain employs TRBV7-9 and TRBJ2-7, with 13 bases fitting TRBD2. The CDR3 has 16 residues. CDR1 and CDR2 (germline): SEHNR, FQNEAQ (reference sequence). J lost 1 base, V lost 5 bases, and 5 bases had no gene match. The CDR3 region has the DNA TGTGCCAGCAGCCCCCCGGGACTAGCGGGATCCTACGAGCAGTACTTC. It encodes CASSPPGLAGSYEQYF. Full variable domain (rest looked up from reference TRBV7-9 and TRBJ2-7): DTGVSQNPRHKITKRGQNVTFRCDPISEHNRLYWYRQTLGQGPEFLTYFQNEAQLEKSRLLSDRFSAERPKGSFSTLEIQRTEQGDSAMYLCASSPPGLAGSYEQYFGPGTRLTVT.

This clonotype was observed at least ten times. The rearrangement links TRBV6-1 to TRBJ2-1; 12 nucleotides align to TRBD2. The CDR3 has 15 residues. CDR1 is MNHNS and CDR2 is SASEGT in the germline V gene. V gave up 6 bases and J gave up 6 bases; unmatched junction bases: 6. The CDR3 protein is CASSRLAGEFNEQFF. Here the CDR3 DNA reads TGTGCCAGCAGCAGACTAGCGGGAGAATTCAATGAGCAGTTCTTC.

In this sample, this clonotype turned up many times. V is TRBV2 and J is TRBJ2-3, with 11 positions matching TRBD2. Germline V gives CDR1 SNHLY, CDR2 FYNNEI. With V trimmed by 6 bases and J by 2 bases, 7 bases remained unmatched. The CDR3 is 16 residues long. The CDR3 loop reads CASRGLAGGFTDTQYF. For the CDR3, the DNA is TGTGCCAGCAGGGGTCTAGCGGGAGGTTTCACAGATACGCAGTATTTT. The whole variable domain, filled in from reference TRBV2 and TRBJ2-3, reads EPEVTQTPSHQVTQMGQEVILRCVPISNHLYFYWYRQILGQKVEFLVSFYNNEISEKSEIFDDQFSVERPDGSNFTLKIRSTKLEDSAMYFCASRGLAGGFTDTQYFGPGTRLTVL.

This clonotype was counted many times. The chain joins TRBV28 to TRBJ1-4, with D tentatively TRBD1 (5 bases). The CDR3 is 14 amino acids. CDR1 is MDHEN, CDR2 SYDVKM, per germline. V lost 7 bases and J 4 bases, leaving 13 bases between the germline ends. In DNA, the CDR3 is TGTGCCAGCACCTCAGGGACCCTTAATGAAAAACTGTTTTTT. Its translation: CASTSGTLNEKLFF.

This clonotype appeared many times. The chain is built from TRBV2 and TRBJ2-3, with 9 bases that match TRBD2. The CDR3 runs to 20 residues. V trimming: 6 bases; J trimming: 5 bases; junction bases outside the gene matches: 24. Germline loops: CDR1 SNHLY, CDR2 FYNNEI. CDR3 DNA: TGTGCCAGCAGGGGGACAGTCCAGGCTAGCGGGACACCCCTTGTAGATACGCAGTATTTT. Its protein is CASRGTVQASGTPLVDTQYF.

There are a few counts of this clonotype. The chain uses TRBV2 and TRBJ2-7; a weak D match, TRBD1 (6 bases). The length of the CDR3 is 15 residues. The V end was cut by 6 bases, the J end by 7 bases, with 22 bases between. Germline V lookup: CDR1 SNHLY, CDR2 FYNNEI. The CDR3 protein is CASSEEIRGNAEQYF. CDR3 coding DNA: TGTGCCAGCAGCGAGGAGATCAGGGGCAACGCAGAGCAGTACTTC.

This clonotype was detected ten times or more. The CDR3 region has the DNA TGTGCCAGCAGGTCAGGGTTGAAGCTCACTGAAGCTTTCTTT. Protein: CASRSGLKLTEAFF. The chain employs TRBV6-1 and TRBJ1-1; the D gene is possibly TRBD1 (5 bases). The CDR3 runs 14 residues. CDR1 is MNHNS, CDR2 SASEGT, per germline. V gave up 6 bases and J gave up 4 bases, with 15 bases separating them.

V and J are TRBV7-3 and TRBJ1-5, with 8 bases aligning to TRBD1. The ends lost 2 bases at V and 4 bases at J; junction bases unmatched: 7. The CDR3 contains 16 residues. Germline-derived CDR1 and CDR2 are SGHTA and FQGTGA. CDR3 nucleotides: TGTGCCAGCAGCTTAGCCAGGGGGCATCTGAATCAGCCCCAGCATTTT. It yields the protein CASSLARGHLNQPQHF.